These T cell receptor beta chains were read from a single sample in a study of blood T cell repertoires in COVID-19. TCRdb's table, derived via immunoSEQ multiplex PCR, lists solely in-frame clones and lacks some. The sample yields approximately 300,000 clones, approximately 90% seen once. The material sequenced was PBMCs or T cells enriched from blood (not recorded which). These receptors all come from a woman between 18 and 29 years old who had recovered from COVID-19. Each CDR3 is given with its conserved first and last residue. The D gene is left open where the match is weak. Clone size appears in some rows only: once, few, many, or a class for an expanded clone.

>NA|TRBJ1-1|TRBV28|NA
CASSFHGGGTEAFF
TGTGCCAGCAGTTTCCACGGGGGGGGCACTGAAGCTTTCTTT
>NA|TRBJ2-1|TRBV11-3|TRBD2
CASSLSGRSYNEQFF
TGTGCCAGCAGCTTGAGCGGGAGGTCTTACAATGAGCAGTTCTTC
>NA|TRBJ1-4|TRBV6-5|NA
CASTTLRPGGEKLFF
TGTGCCAGCACCACCCTGCGACCGGGAGGTGAAAAACTGTTTTTT
>NA|TRBJ1-4|TRBV6-1|NA
CASSDLAGTNEKLFF
TGTGCCAGCAGTGACCTGGCGGGCACTAATGAAAAACTGTTTTTT
>NA|TRBJ1-2|TRBV6-1|NA
CASSEAHRAYYGYTF
TGTGCCAGCAGTGAAGCGCACAGGGCCTACTATGGCTACACCTTC
>few|TRBJ2-7|TRBV19|NA
CASSTQGSHYEQYF
TGTGCCAGTAGTACCCAGGGGAGTCACTACGAGCAGTACTTC
>NA|TRBJ1-5|TRBV19|NA
CASSIVQGNNQPQHF
TGTGCCAGTAGTATTGTTCAGGGGAACAATCAGCCCCAGCATTTT
>once|TRBJ1-2|TRBV27|TRBD1
CATALDRSYGYTF
TGTGCCACCGCCTTGGACAGGAGCTATGGCTACACCTTC
>NA|TRBJ2-1|TRBV19|NA
CASSLQGSPSSYNEQFF
TGTGCCAGTAGTCTCCAGGGATCCCCGAGCTCCTACAATGAGCAGTTCTTC
>NA|TRBJ1-1|TRBV4-1|TRBD1
CASSPDRGVEAFF
TGCGCCAGCAGCCCGGACAGGGGGGTTGAAGCTTTCTTT
>NA|TRBJ1-2|TRBV5-6|NA
CASYRGSDYGYTF
TGTGCCAGCTACCGGGGTTCTGACTATGGCTACACCTTC
>few|TRBJ1-2|TRBV27|TRBD1
CASSPRRQGSGYTF
TGTGCCAGCAGTCCCCGGAGACAGGGAAGCGGCTACACCTTC
>NA|TRBJ2-7|TRBV7-9|TRBD2
CASSFLGGKGSYEQYF
TGTGCCAGCAGCTTCTTGGGGGGGAAAGGGTCCTACGAGCAGTACTTC
>NA|TRBJ1-4|TRBV12-3/TRBV12-4|TRBD1
CASSAGGGSRFF
TGTGCCAGCAGTGCAGGGGGTGGGAGTCGATTTTTT
>few|TRBJ1-2|TRBV30|NA
CAWSPGIAGGYTF
TGTGCCTGGAGTCCAGGGATAGCGGGCGGCTACACCTTC
>NA|TRBJ1-2|TRBV10-3|NA
CAISVRMGALLNYGYTF
TGTGCCATCAGTGTTCGTATGGGGGCTCTATTGAACTATGGCTACACCTTC
>NA|TRBJ1-2|TRBV12-3/TRBV12-4|NA
CASSLLRAGKDTF
TGTGCCAGCAGCTTGCTAAGGGCAGGGAAGGACACCTTC
>NA|TRBJ1-3|TRBV30|NA
CAWNRANSGNTIYF
TGTGCCTGGAACAGGGCGAACTCTGGAAACACCATATATTTT
>NA|TRBJ1-1|TRBV27|NA
CASSTSLTGPGTEAFF
TGTGCCAGCAGTACCAGTCTTACAGGGCCGGGCACTGAAGCTTTCTTT
>NA|TRBJ2-1|TRBV6-4|TRBD2
CASSDSRAGGGVSEQFF
TGTGCCAGCAGTGACTCGAGGGCGGGAGGAGGTGTTAGTGAGCAGTTCTTC
>NA|TRBJ1-5|TRBV9|NA
CASSPGAGGNQPQHF
TGTGCCAGCAGCCCAGGGGCAGGGGGCAATCAGCCCCAGCATTTT
>NA|TRBJ1-4|TRBV5-5|TRBD1
CASSSGQGNEKLFF
TGTGCCAGCAGCTCGGGACAGGGGAATGAAAAACTGTTTTTT
>once|TRBJ2-5|TRBV29-1|NA
CSVEGVWGGLSGETQYF
TGCAGCGTTGAAGGAGTATGGGGGGGGCTCTCAGGGGAGACCCAGTACTTC
>NA|TRBJ1-2|TRBV3-1/TRBV3-2|NA
CASSHHRSSSQGGYTF
TGTGCCAGCAGCCACCATAGGTCATCCTCTCAGGGAGGCTACACCTTC
>NA|TRBJ1-2|TRBV2|TRBD1
CASRTQGSNGYTF
TGTGCCAGCAGGACACAGGGGAGTAATGGCTACACCTTC
>few|TRBJ2-2|TRBV5-4|NA
CASSLDGLGELFF
TGTGCCAGCAGCCTTGACGGACTTGGGGAGCTGTTTTTT
>NA|TRBJ1-1|TRBV15|NA
CATSFNRDTEAFF
TGTGCCACCAGCTTTAACAGGGACACTGAAGCTTTCTTT
>once|TRBJ1-6|TRBV6-1|NA
CASSEQGSANSPLHF
TGTGCCAGCAGTGAGCAGGGTTCCGCTAATTCACCCCTCCACTTT
>NA|TRBJ2-5|TRBV14|NA
CASSPTFLDAAGEIQETQYF
TGTGCCAGCAGCCCAACATTCCTAGACGCGGCAGGGGAAATCCAAGAGACCCAGTACTTC
>NA|TRBJ1-5|TRBV4-1|TRBD1
CASSQEQSRGPNQPQHF
TGCGCCAGCAGCCAAGAACAGAGCAGGGGGCCCAATCAGCCCCAGCATTTT
>NA|TRBJ2-7|TRBV13|NA
CASSFGPGSYEQYF
TGTGCCAGCAGCTTTGGGCCCGGCTCCTACGAGCAGTACTTC
>NA|TRBJ2-2|TRBV19|TRBD2
CASSTVIAGGKSGELFF
TGTGCCAGTAGTACCGTAATAGCGGGAGGTAAGTCCGGGGAGCTGTTTTTT
>NA|TRBJ1-2|TRBV7-9|NA
CASSGEGGLRGYTF
TGTGCCAGCAGCGGTGAGGGCGGGTTACGTGGCTACACCTTC
>NA|TRBJ1-2|TRBV5-1|NA
CASSLADGFLDGYTF
TGCGCCAGCAGCTTGGCCGACGGGTTTTTGGATGGCTACACCTTC
>NA|TRBJ1-4|TRBV24-1|TRBD1
CATSDLTGAATNEKLFF
TGTGCCACCAGTGATTTGACAGGGGCTGCAACTAATGAAAAACTGTTTTTT
>NA|TRBJ2-7|TRBV30|NA
CAWSTRTASYEQYF
TGTGCCTGGAGTACAAGGACAGCCTCCTACGAGCAGTACTTC
>NA|TRBJ2-7|TRBV9|TRBD1
CASSQSGGHSYEQYF
TGTGCCAGCAGCCAATCAGGGGGTCACTCCTACGAGCAGTACTTC
>NA|TRBJ2-7|TRBV5-1|TRBD1
CASSTGTGTYEQYF
TGCGCCAGCAGCACCGGGACAGGGACGTACGAGCAGTACTTC
>NA|TRBJ2-3|TRBV15|TRBD2
CATSSPWTSGNGVGTDTQYF
TGTGCCACCAGCAGTCCGTGGACTAGCGGGAATGGGGTGGGCACAGATACGCAGTATTTT
>many|TRBJ2-1|TRBV5-1|TRBD2
CASSGGGHSYNEQFF
TGCGCCAGCAGCGGCGGGGGGCACTCCTACAATGAGCAGTTCTTC
>NA|TRBJ1-4|TRBV19|NA
CASSPQGDANEKLFF
TGTGCCAGTAGTCCGCAAGGGGATGCTAATGAAAAACTGTTTTTT
>NA|TRBJ1-5|TRBV4-1|TRBD1
CASSQQGQGGLGQPQHF
TGCGCCAGCAGCCAGCAAGGACAGGGAGGTTTGGGTCAGCCCCAGCATTTT
>NA|TRBJ2-2|TRBV3-1/TRBV3-2|NA
CASKKVGQGNPGELFF
TGTGCCAGCAAAAAGGTGGGCCAGGGTAATCCCGGGGAGCTGTTTTTT
>NA|TRBJ1-3|TRBV20-1|NA
CSASRRLSGNTIYF
TGCAGTGCTAGTCGCAGGCTCTCTGGAAACACCATATATTTT
>NA|TRBJ2-2|TRBV9|TRBD2
CASSVPGLAGGPNTGELFF
TGTGCCAGCAGCGTTCCGGGACTAGCGGGAGGTCCGAACACCGGGGAGCTGTTTTTT